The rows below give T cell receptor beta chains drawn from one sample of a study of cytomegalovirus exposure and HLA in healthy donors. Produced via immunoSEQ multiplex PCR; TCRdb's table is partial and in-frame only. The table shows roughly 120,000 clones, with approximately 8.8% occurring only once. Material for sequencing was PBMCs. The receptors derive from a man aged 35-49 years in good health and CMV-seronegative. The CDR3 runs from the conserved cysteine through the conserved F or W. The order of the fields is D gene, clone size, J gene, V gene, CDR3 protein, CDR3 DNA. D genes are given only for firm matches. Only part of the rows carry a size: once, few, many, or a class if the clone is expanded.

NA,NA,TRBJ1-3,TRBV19,CASSAGSGNTIYF,TGTGCCAGTAGCGCGGGATCTGGAAACACCATATATTTT
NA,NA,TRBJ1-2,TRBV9,CASSVEGSYGYTF,TGTGCCAGCAGCGTGGAGGGATCCTATGGCTACACCTTC
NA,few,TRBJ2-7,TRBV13,CASSYLGGSADYEQYF,TGTGCCAGCAGTTATTTAGGCGGTTCGGCGGATTACGAGCAGTACTTC
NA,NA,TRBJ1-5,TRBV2,CASSEQGNQPQHF,TGTGCCAGCAGTGAGCAGGGCAATCAGCCCCAGCATTTT
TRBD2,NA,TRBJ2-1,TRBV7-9,CASSLAGGFDEQFF,TGTGCCAGCAGCTTAGCCGGGGGGTTCGATGAGCAGTTCTTC
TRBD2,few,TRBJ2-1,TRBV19,CASSTASGGYNEQFF,TGTGCCAGTAGTACAGCTAGCGGGGGTTACAATGAGCAGTTCTTC
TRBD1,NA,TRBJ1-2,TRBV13,CASNGEGDRGYGYTF,TGTGCCAGCAACGGGGAGGGGGACAGGGGATATGGCTACACCTTC
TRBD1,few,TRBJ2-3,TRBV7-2,CASSLQTGSTDTQYF,TGTGCCAGCAGCCTTCAGACAGGGAGCACAGATACGCAGTATTTT
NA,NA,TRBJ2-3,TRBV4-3,CASSQDRRSGTDTQYF,TGCGCCAGCAGCCAAGATAGAAGGAGTGGGACAGATACGCAGTATTTT
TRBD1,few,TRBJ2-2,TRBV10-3,CAISESRDRENTGELFF,TGTGCCATCAGTGAGTCGAGAGACAGGGAGAACACCGGGGAGCTGTTTTTT
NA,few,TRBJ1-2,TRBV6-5,CASSASHGALYGYTF,TGTGCCAGCAGTGCATCTCATGGGGCCCTATATGGCTACACCTTC
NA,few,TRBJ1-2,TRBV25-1,CASSDPWGPGDDYGYTF,TGTGCCAGCAGTGACCCATGGGGCCCAGGGGATGACTATGGCTACACCTTC
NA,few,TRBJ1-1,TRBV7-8,CASRLTREGTEAFF,TGTGCCAGCAGGCTAACCAGGGAGGGTACTGAAGCTTTCTTT
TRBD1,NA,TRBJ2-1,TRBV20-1,CSAQGDNEQFF,TGCAGTGCCCAGGGGGACAATGAGCAGTTCTTC
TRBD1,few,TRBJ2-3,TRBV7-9,CASSSGQGYTDTQYF,TGTGCCAGCAGCTCCGGACAGGGATACACAGATACGCAGTATTTT
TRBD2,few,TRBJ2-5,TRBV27,CASSRFTKGGGPPGTQYF,TGTGCCAGCAGTCGATTTACTAAGGGCGGGGGGCCCCCGGGGACCCAGTACTTC
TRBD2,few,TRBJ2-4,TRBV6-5,CASSYVGGAAKNIQYF,TGTGCCAGCAGTTACGTCGGGGGGGCGGCCAAAAACATTCAGTACTTC
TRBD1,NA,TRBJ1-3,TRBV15,CATSRVGGGNTIYF,TGTGCCACCAGCAGAGTCGGAGGGGGCAACACCATATATTTT
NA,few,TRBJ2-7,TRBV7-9,CASSLPLRQGTYEQYF,TGTGCCAGCAGCTTACCTCTGCGTCAGGGCACCTACGAGCAGTACTTC
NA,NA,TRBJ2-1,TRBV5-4,CASSLTDEQFF,TGTGCCAGCAGCTTGACGGATGAGCAGTTCTTC
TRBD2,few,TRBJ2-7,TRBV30,CAGTSGLAGLNEQYF,TGTGCTGGAACGTCGGGACTAGCGGGTCTGAATGAGCAGTACTTC
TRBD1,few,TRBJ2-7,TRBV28,CASSWTGEQYF,TGTGCCAGCAGTTGGACAGGCGAGCAGTACTTC
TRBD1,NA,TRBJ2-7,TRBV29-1,CSVEDPGQGNEQYF,TGCAGCGTTGAAGATCCGGGACAGGGCAACGAGCAGTACTTC
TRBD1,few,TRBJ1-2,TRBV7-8,CASSFYRDSLGGYTF,TGTGCCAGCAGCTTCTATCGGGACAGCCTCGGGGGCTACACCTTC
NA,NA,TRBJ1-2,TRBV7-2,CVSSPGLRYGYTF,TGTGTCAGCAGCCCGGGACTTCGCTATGGCTACACCTTC
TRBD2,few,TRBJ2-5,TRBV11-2,CASSFPPQSSGQETQYF,TGTGCCAGCAGCTTCCCCCCGCAGAGTAGCGGGCAAGAGACCCAGTACTTC
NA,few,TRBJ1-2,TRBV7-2,CASSLGLLMNGYTF,TGTGCCAGCAGCTTAGGACTTCTAATGAATGGCTACACCTTC
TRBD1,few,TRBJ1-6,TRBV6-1,CASSGRTGDNSPLHF,TGTGCCAGCAGTGGTCGGACAGGGGATAATTCACCCCTCCACTTT
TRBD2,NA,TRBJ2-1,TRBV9,CASSSTQRGGYNEQFF,TGTGCCAGCAGCTCAACCCAGCGGGGGGGATACAATGAGCAGTTCTTC
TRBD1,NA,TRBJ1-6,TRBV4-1,CASSQDEDRGWRSYNSPLHF,TGCGCCAGCAGCCAAGACGAGGACAGGGGATGGAGGTCCTATAATTCACCCCTCCACTTT
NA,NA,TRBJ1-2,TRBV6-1,CASSEGGYGYTF,TGTGCCAGCAGTGAAGGAGGTTATGGCTACACCTTC